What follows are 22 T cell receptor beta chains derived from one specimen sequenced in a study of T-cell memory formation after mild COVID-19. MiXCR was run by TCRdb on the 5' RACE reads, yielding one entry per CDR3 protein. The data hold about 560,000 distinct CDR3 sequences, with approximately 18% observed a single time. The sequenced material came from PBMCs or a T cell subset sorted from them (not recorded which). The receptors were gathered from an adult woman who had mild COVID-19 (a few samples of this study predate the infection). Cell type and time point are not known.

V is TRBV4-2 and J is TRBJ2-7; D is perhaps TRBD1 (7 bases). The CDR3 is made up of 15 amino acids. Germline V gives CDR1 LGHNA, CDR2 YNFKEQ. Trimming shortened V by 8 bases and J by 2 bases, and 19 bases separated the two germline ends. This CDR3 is CASAAARGAPYEQYF. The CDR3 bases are TGTGCCAGCGCCGCGGCCAGGGGGGCCCCCTACGAGCAGTACTTC.

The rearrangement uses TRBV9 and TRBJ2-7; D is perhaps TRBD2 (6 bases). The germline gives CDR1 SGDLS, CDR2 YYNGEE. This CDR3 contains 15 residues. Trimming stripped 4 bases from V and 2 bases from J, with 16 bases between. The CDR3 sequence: CASSLRAGSTYEQYF. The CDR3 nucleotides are TGTGCCAGCAGCTTGAGGGCGGGGAGCACCTACGAGCAGTACTTC.

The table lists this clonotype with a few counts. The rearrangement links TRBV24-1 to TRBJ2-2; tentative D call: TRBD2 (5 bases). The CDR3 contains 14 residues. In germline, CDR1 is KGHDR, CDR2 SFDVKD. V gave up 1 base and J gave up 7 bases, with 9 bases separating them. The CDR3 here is CATSDFRGLGELFF. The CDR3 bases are TGTGCCACCAGTGATTTTCGAGGGCTCGGGGAGCTGTTTTTT.

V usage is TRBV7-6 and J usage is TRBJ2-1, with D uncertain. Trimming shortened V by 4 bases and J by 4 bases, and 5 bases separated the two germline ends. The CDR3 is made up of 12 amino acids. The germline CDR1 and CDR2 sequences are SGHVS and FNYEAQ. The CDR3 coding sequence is TGTGCCAGCAGCTCCTTATACAATGAGCAGTTCTTC. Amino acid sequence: CASSSLYNEQFF.

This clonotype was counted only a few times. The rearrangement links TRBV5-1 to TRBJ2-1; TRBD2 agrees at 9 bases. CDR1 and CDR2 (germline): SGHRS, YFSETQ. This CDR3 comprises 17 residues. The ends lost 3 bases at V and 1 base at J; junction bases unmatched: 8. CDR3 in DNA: TGCGCCAGCAGCTCCTTTTTGCTAGCGGGGTCCTACAATGAGCAGTTCTTC. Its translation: CASSSFLLAGSYNEQFF.

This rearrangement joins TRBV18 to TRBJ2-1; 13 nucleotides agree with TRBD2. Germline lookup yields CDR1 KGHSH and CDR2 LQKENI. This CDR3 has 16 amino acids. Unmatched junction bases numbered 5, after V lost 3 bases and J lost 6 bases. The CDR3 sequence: CASSPELAGGLNEQFF. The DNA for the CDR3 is TGTGCCAGCTCACCCGAACTAGCGGGAGGGCTCAATGAGCAGTTCTTC.

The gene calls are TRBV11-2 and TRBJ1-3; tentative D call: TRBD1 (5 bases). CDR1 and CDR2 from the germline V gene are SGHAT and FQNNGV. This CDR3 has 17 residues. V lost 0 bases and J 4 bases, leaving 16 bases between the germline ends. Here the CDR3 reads CASSLDYAQTVGNTIYF. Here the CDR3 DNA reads TGTGCCAGCAGCTTAGATTATGCGCAGACAGTCGGAAACACCATATATTTT. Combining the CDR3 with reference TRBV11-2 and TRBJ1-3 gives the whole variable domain EAGVAQSPRYKIIEKRQSVAFWCNPISGHATLYWYQQILGQGPKLLIQFQNNGVVDDSQLPKDRFSAERLKGVDSTLKIQPAKLEDSAVYLCASSLDYAQTVGNTIYFGEGSWLTVV.

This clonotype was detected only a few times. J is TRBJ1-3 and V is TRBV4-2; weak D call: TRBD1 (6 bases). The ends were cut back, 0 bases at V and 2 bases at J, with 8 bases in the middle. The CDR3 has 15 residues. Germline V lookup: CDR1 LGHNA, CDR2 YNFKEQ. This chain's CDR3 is CASSQDGTPGNTIYF. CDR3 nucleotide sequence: TGTGCCAGCAGCCAAGACGGGACACCTGGAAACACCATATATTTT.

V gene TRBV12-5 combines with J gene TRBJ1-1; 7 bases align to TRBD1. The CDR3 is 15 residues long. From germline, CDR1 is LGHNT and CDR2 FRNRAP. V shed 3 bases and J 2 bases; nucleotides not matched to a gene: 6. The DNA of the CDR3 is TGTGCTAGTGGTTTTGGGGACAGAACCAACACTGAAGCTTTCTTT. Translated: CASGFGDRTNTEAFF.

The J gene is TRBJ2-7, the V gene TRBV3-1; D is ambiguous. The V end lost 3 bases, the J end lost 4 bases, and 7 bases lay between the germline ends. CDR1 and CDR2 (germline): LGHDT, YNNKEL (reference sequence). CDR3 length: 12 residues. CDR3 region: CASSQLNYEQYF. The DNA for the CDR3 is TGTGCCAGCAGCCAGCTCAATTACGAGCAGTACTTC.

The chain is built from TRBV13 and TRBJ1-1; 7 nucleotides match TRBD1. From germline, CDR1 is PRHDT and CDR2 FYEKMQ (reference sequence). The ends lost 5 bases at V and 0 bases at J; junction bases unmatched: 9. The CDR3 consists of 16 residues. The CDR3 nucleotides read TGTGCCAGCAGCCCCGGGGCGGGACAGCTGAACACTGAAGCTTTCTTT. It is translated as CASSPGAGQLNTEAFF.

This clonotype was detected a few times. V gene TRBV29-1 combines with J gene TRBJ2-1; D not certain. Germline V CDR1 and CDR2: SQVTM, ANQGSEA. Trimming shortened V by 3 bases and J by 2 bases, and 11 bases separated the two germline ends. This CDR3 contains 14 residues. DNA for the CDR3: TGCAGCGTTGACCCCCCGGCAACCTACAATGAGCAGTTCTTC. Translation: CSVDPPATYNEQFF.

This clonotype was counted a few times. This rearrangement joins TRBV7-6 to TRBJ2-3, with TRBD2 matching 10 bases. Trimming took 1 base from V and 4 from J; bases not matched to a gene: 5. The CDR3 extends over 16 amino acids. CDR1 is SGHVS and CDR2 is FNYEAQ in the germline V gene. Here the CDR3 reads CASSLVTSGVADTQYF. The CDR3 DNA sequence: TGTGCCAGCAGCTTAGTTACTAGCGGGGTGGCAGATACGCAGTATTTT. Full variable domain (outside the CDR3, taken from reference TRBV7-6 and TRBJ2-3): GAGVSQSPRYKVTKRGQDVALRCDPISGHVSLYWYRQALGQGPEFLTYFNYEAQQDKSGLPNDRFSAERPEGSISTLTIQRTEQRDSAMYRCASSLVTSGVADTQYFGPGTRLTVL.

The CDR3 DNA is TGTGCCAGCAGCTTAGAAGGGACTGGGAGGGCCAATGAGCAGTTCTTC. The encoded protein is CASSLEGTGRANEQFF. The V gene is TRBV11-2, the J gene TRBJ2-1; 7 bases line up with TRBD2. The V gene end was trimmed by 0 bases and the J gene end by 6 bases; junction bases not matched to a gene: 8. Per germline, CDR1 SGHAT and CDR2 FQNNGV. This CDR3 is built from 16 residues.

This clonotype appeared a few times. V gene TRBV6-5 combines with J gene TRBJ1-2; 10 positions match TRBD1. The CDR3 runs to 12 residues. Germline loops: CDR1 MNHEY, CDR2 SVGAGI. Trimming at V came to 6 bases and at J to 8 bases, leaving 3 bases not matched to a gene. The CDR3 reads CASSKDRGGYTF. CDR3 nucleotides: TGTGCCAGCAGCAAGGACAGGGGGGGCTACACCTTC.

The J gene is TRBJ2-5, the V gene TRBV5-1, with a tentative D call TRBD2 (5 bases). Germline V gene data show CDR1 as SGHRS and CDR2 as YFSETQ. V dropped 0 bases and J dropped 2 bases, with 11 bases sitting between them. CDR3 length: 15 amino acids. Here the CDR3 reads CASSLVGGGQETQYF. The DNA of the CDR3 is TGCGCCAGCAGCTTGGTCGGAGGTGGTCAAGAGACCCAGTACTTC.

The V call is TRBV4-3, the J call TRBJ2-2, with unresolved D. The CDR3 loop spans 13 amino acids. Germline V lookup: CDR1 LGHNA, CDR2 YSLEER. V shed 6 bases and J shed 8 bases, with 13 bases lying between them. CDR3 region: CASRDDRGGELFF. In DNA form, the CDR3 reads TGCGCCAGCAGGGATGACCGTGGAGGGGAGCTGTTTTTT.

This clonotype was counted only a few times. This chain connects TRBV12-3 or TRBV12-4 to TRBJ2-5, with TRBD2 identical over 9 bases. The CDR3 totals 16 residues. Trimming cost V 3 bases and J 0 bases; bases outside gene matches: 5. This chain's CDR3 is CASSFLGGGDQETQYF. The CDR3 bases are TGTGCCAGCAGTTTTTTAGGCGGGGGGGACCAAGAGACCCAGTACTTC.

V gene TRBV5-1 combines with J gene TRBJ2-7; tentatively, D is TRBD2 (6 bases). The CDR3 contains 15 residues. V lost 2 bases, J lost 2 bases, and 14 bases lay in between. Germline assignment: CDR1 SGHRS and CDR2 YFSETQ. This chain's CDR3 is CASSFSAGTAYEQYF. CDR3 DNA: TGCGCCAGCAGCTTCTCCGCGGGGACCGCCTACGAGCAGTACTTC.

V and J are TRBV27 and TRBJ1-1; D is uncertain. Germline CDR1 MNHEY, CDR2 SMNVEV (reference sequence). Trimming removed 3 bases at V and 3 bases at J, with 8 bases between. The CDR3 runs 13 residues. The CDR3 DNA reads TGTGCCAGCAGTTTCTTCGGTGACACTGAAGCTTTCTTT. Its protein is CASSFFGDTEAFF.

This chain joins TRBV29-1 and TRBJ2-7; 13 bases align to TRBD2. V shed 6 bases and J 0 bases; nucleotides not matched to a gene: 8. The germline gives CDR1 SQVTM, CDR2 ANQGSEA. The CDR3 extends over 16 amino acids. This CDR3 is CSVGTSGTISSYEQYF. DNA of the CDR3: TGCAGCGTGGGGACTAGCGGGACTATCAGCTCCTACGAGCAGTACTTC.

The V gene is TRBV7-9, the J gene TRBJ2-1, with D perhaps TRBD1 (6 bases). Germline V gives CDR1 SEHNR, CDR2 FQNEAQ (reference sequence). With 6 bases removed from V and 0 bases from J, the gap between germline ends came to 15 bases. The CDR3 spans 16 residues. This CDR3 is CASRPRQARSYNEQFF. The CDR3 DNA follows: TGTGCCAGCAGGCCTAGACAGGCCCGCTCCTACAATGAGCAGTTCTTC.